Presented here are 12 T cell receptor beta chains from one specimen sequenced in a study of blood T cell repertoires in COVID-19. Sequencing was performed with immunoSEQ multiplex PCR; in TCRdb, only in-frame clones are kept and a portion is missing. The table has about 220,000 clones, 70% to 85% seen once; the top ten hold 3% to 3.5%. Sequencing used PBMCs or T cells enriched from blood (not recorded which). Receptors originate from a woman in her fifties or sixties who had recovered from COVID-19.

The chain is built from TRBV5-1 and TRBJ1-2; D is perhaps TRBD1 (5 bases). Germline lookup yields CDR1 SGHRS and CDR2 YFSETQ. CDR3 length: 15 residues. V lost 4 bases and J 0 bases, leaving 13 bases between the germline ends. CDR3 sequence: CASSPGDRANYGYTF. CDR3 coding DNA: TGCGCCAGCAGCCCGGGGGATAGAGCTAACTATGGCTACACCTTC.

The chain is built from TRBV14 and TRBJ2-7; D is possibly TRBD2 (6 bases). Germline CDR1 and CDR2: SGHDN and FVKESK. The CDR3 contains 17 residues. Between the trimmed V and J ends, which lost 0 bases and 0 bases, there was a span of 15 bases. This CDR3 is CASSQDRWDSNSYEQYF. The CDR3 DNA sequence: TGTGCCAGCAGCCAAGATAGGTGGGACTCAAACTCCTACGAGCAGTACTTC.

The chain recombines TRBV7-9 with TRBJ2-6, with D possibly being TRBD1 (5 bases). Germline CDR1 and CDR2: SEHNR and FQNEAQ (reference sequence). This CDR3 spans 18 amino acids. Trimming cost V 0 bases and J 2 bases, with 14 bases left between them. The CDR3: CASSLAQGWGTGANVLTF. The DNA of the CDR3 is TGTGCCAGCAGCTTAGCGCAGGGATGGGGCACTGGGGCCAACGTCCTGACTTTC.

J is TRBJ2-1 and V is TRBV6-4; D may be TRBD2 (6 bases). V was shortened by 6 bases and J by 2 bases, with 11 bases between the two germline ends. Germline loops: CDR1 MRHNA, CDR2 SNTAGT. This CDR3 is built from 14 residues. The CDR3 nucleotides read TGTGCCAGCAGAGTCGGGAGAGCCTACAATGAGCAGTTCTTC. Amino acids: CASRVGRAYNEQFF.

This rearrangement joins TRBV7-2 to TRBJ2-7, with D tentatively TRBD2 (6 bases). The CDR3 runs 16 residues. Germline CDR1 and CDR2: SGHTA and FQGNSA. The ends were cut back, 3 bases at V and 0 bases at J, with 15 bases in the middle. The CDR3 here is CASSFVSGRDSYEQYF. The CDR3 bases are TGTGCCAGCAGCTTCGTGAGTGGGCGGGACTCCTACGAGCAGTACTTC. Drawing the rest from reference TRBV7-2 and TRBJ2-7, the complete variable domain is GAGVSQSPSNKVTEKGKDVELRCDPISGHTALYWYRQSLGQGLEFLIYFQGNSAPDKSGLPSDRFSAERTGGSVSTLTIQRTQQEDSAVYLCASSFVSGRDSYEQYFGPGTRLTVT.

The genes are TRBV5-4 and TRBJ1-1; 11 positions agree with TRBD1. CDR1 is SGHNT and CDR2 is YYREEE in the germline V gene (reference sequence). The CDR3 has 17 amino acids. With 4 bases clipped from V and 1 base from J, the junction kept 9 bases outside the gene matches. The CDR3, as DNA: TGTGCCAGCAGCGGAAGGACAGGGGGCTCGGGGAACACTGAAGCTTTCTTT. Translation: CASSGRTGGSGNTEAFF. The complete variable domain, with remaining parts taken from reference TRBV5-4 and TRBJ1-1, reads ETGVTQSPTHLIKTRGQQVTLRCSSQSGHNTVSWYQQALGQGPQFIFQYYREEENGRGNFPPRFSGLQFPNYSSELNVNALELDDSALYLCASSGRTGGSGNTEAFFGQGTRLTVV.

The genes are TRBV12-3 or TRBV12-4 and TRBJ2-1; TRBD1 matches at 7 bases. V was pared by 6 bases and J by 4 bases, with 3 bases of the junction left unmatched. This CDR3 spans 13 amino acids. The CDR3 DNA reads as TGTGCCAGCAGCATGGGACAGTACAATGAGCAGTTCTTC. Its protein product is CASSMGQYNEQFF.

This chain joins TRBV6-5 and TRBJ1-5, with 10 bases that match TRBD1. Germline CDR1 is MNHEY and CDR2 is SVGAGI. V dropped 5 bases and J dropped 4; count of bases not matched to a gene: 5. The CDR3 consists of 15 residues. The CDR3 bases are TGTGCCAGCAGTCCGACAGGGGGCGGTAATCAGCCCCAGCATTTT. It translates to CASSPTGGGNQPQHF.

This clone was recorded once. The rearrangement links TRBV4-1 to TRBJ2-3; TRBD1 matches at 7 bases. The CDR3 has 16 residues. V dropped 1 base and J dropped 0; count of bases not matched to a gene: 4. CDR1 and CDR2 (germline): MGHRA, YSYEKL. The CDR3 reads CASSQGGTASTDTQYF. The CDR3 bases are TGCGCCAGCAGCCAAGGAGGGACAGCTAGCACAGATACGCAGTATTTT.

The rearrangement joins TRBV15 to TRBJ2-3, with 7 bases that match TRBD2. The CDR3 runs to 11 residues. J was trimmed by 10 bases and V by 6 bases; bases with no gene match: 4. Per the germline V gene, CDR1 is LNHNV and CDR2 is YYDKDF (reference sequence). As DNA, the CDR3 is TGTGCCACCAGAAGTCGGGGGGCGCAGTATTTT. It specifies CATRSRGAQYF.

V gene TRBV7-7 combines with J gene TRBJ2-7, with TRBD2 as a possible D gene (7 bases). The CDR3 has 14 residues. With 1 base removed from V and 5 bases from J, the gap between germline ends came to 12 bases. CDR1 is SSHAT, CDR2 FNYEAQ, per germline (reference sequence). CDR3 nucleotides: TGTGCCAGCAGCTTAGGGGCGGGGGCTGACGAGCAGTACTTC. The encoded protein is CASSLGAGADEQYF.

The chain recombines TRBV2 with TRBJ1-5; 8 nucleotides line up with TRBD1. The CDR3 loop spans 16 amino acids. Trimming took 6 bases from V and 0 from J; bases not matched to a gene: 7. Germline CDR1 SNHLY, CDR2 FYNNEI. The CDR3 sequence is CASRGLGTGSNQPQHF. As DNA, the CDR3 is TGTGCCAGCAGGGGACTCGGGACAGGTAGCAATCAGCCCCAGCATTTT. The entire variable domain, with the rest obtained from reference TRBV2 and TRBJ1-5, is as follows: EPEVTQTPSHQVTQMGQEVILRCVPISNHLYFYWYRQILGQKVEFLVSFYNNEISEKSEIFDDQFSVERPDGSNFTLKIRSTKLEDSAMYFCASRGLGTGSNQPQHFGDGTRLSIL.